This TCR beta chain derives from a study of PD-1 blockade in classical Hodgkin lymphoma. Here immunoSEQ multiplex PCR was the method, and the copy in TCRdb shows in-frame clones only, minus some. The table lists over 80,000 clones, just under 95% of them singletons. Germline-derived CDR1 and CDR2 are SQVTM and ANQGSEA. V was clipped by 3 bases and J by 0 bases, with 6 bases between them. The CDR3 loop spans 14 amino acids. All the patients suffered relapse after autologous stem cell transplantation, and brentuximab vedotin exposure differed. The sequence was collected from a human donor with classical Hodgkin lymphoma. The specimen was peripheral blood mononuclear cells (PBMCs), collected at baseline. This rearrangement joins TRBV29-1 to TRBJ2-6; no clear D. The CDR3 bases are TGCAGCGTTGACAGCCTCTCTGGGGCCAACGTCCTGACTTTC. Translation gives CSVDSLSGANVLTF.